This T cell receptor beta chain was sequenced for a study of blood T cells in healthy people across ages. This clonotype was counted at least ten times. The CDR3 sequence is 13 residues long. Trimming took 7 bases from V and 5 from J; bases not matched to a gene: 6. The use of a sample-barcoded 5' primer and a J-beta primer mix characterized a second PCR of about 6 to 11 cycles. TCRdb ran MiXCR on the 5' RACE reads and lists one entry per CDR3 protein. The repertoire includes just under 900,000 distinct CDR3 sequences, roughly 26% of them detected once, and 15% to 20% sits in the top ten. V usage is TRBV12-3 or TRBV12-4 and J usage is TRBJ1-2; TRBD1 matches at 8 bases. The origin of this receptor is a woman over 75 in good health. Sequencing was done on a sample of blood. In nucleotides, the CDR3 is TGTGCCAGCACTTCGGACAGGGCGTATGGCTACACCTTC. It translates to CASTSDRAYGYTF.